This TCR beta chain was retrieved from a study of shared clonotypes between healthy human individuals. TCRdb's copy holds only in-frame clones and misses some; the assay was immunoSEQ multiplex PCR. The data show some 630,000 clones, about three quarters seen once. V shed 6 bases, J shed 0 bases, and the junction held 0 bases outside the gene matches. The CDR3 has 14 residues. Germline loops: CDR1 SNHLY, CDR2 FYNNEI. This clonotype was sampled from a woman aged 30 to 39 in good health. Sequenced input: memory CD4+ T cells sorted from blood. Subset given: CD45RA-negative fraction. This rearrangement joins TRBV2 to TRBJ1-3; 9 nucleotides agree with TRBD1. The CDR3 here is CASRTGGSGNTIYF. CDR3 DNA: TGTGCCAGCAGGACAGGGGGCTCTGGAAACACCATATATTTT.